This TCR beta chain was retrieved from a study of blood T cell repertoires in COVID-19. The germline CDR1 and CDR2 sequences are SGHAT and FQNNGV. The CDR3 runs 12 residues. The germline V and J ends were trimmed by 7 bases and 7 bases, with 10 bases remaining between them. Original data processing: Amplifying reference gene primers gave estimates of nucleated cell counts. Generated by immunoSEQ multiplex PCR, the TCRdb table keeps only in-frame clones and is missing some. Clone size and V and J calls were adopted from that table, with D and trimming inferred from the DNA. The sample holds hundreds of thousands of clones; around 89% are singletons and the top ten take 1.2%. Recovered participants had two consecutive negative NP/OP PCR tests, healthcare professional clearance, or symptom resolution.

The TCR was taken from a man aged 25-45 years who had recovered from COVID-19. Sequencing was performed on PBMCs or T cells enriched from blood (not recorded which). The J gene is TRBJ1-4, the V gene TRBV11-2; D call uncertain. The CDR3 protein is CASMGRAEKLFF. The CDR3 DNA reads TGTGCCAGCATGGGGAGGGCTGAAAAACTGTTTTTT.